Each of the 31 T cell receptor beta chains below was sequenced from the same sample in a study of control samples from healthy donors and cancer patients. Profiling relied on immunoSEQ multiplex PCR, and the TCRdb table lists in-frame clones only, not all of them. In the table there are some 90,000 clones, around nine tenths of which are singletons. The specimen sequenced was blood. The receptors derive from a woman in her sixties in good health.

The J gene is TRBJ1-5, the V gene TRBV19; D unresolved. The CDR3 is made up of 14 amino acids. CDR1 and CDR2 from the germline V gene are LNHDA and SQIVND (reference sequence). The V end was cut by 1 base, the J end by 3 bases, with 7 bases between. For the CDR3, the DNA is TGTGCCAGTAGTATAGCCGGGCCCAATCAGCCCCAGCATTTT. Translation gives CASSIAGPNQPQHF.

The chain joins TRBV27 to TRBJ2-3, with D perhaps given as TRBD1 or TRBD2 (5 bases each). CDR3 length: 17 residues. Between the trimmed V and J ends, which lost 0 bases and 1 base, there was a span of 14 bases. The germline gives CDR1 MNHEY, CDR2 SMNVEV (reference sequence). This CDR3 reads CASSLSFWQGGTDTQYF. Written as DNA, the CDR3 is TGTGCCAGCAGTTTATCTTTTTGGCAGGGAGGCACAGATACGCAGTATTTT.

This sequence joins TRBV12-2 and TRBJ1-2; the DNA was not compared with TRBD1, the D call given in the table. TRBV12-2 is a known pseudogene. There are 13 residues in the CDR3. CDR3 loop: CASRFEGADGYTF. The CDR3 DNA is TGTGCAAGTCGCTTCGAGGGGGCTGATGGCTACACCTTC.

The chain uses TRBV5-5 and TRBJ1-2; weak D call: TRBD1 (6 bases). This CDR3 comprises 16 residues. Trimming stripped 0 bases from V and 4 bases from J, with 16 bases between. CDR1 SGHKS and CDR2 YYEKEE come from the germline V gene (reference sequence). CDR3 nucleotides: TGTGCCAGCAGCTTGGGTGGTAGGACAGACAGCTATGGCTACACCTTC. Translating it yields CASSLGGRTDSYGYTF.

The genes are TRBV11-3 and TRBJ1-1; tentatively, D is TRBD1 (6 bases). There are 15 residues in the CDR3. V was shortened by 5 bases and J by 3 bases, with 16 bases between the two germline ends. Germline values: CDR1 SGHNT, CDR2 YENEEA. CDR3 amino acids: CASSPSRGGHTEAFF. As DNA, the CDR3 is TGTGCCAGCAGCCCATCCCGGGGGGGGCACACTGAAGCTTTCTTT. Using reference TRBV11-3 and TRBJ1-1 for the parts outside the CDR3, the full variable domain is EAGVVQSPRYKIIEKKQPVAFWCNPISGHNTLYWYLQNLGQGPELLIRYENEEAVDDSQLPKDRFSAERLKGVDSTLKIQPAELGDSAVYLCASSPSRGGHTEAFFGQGTRLTVV.

The chain carries TRBV12-5 and TRBJ2-1; D tentatively reads TRBD1 or TRBD2 (6 bases each). The CDR3 loop spans 19 amino acids. The V end was cut by 1 base, the J end by 0 bases, with 19 bases between. Per germline, CDR1 LGHNT and CDR2 FRNRAP. The DNA for the CDR3 is TGTGCTAGTGGTTTGGGCATGGGGGGCGGGGTAAGCTCCTACAATGAGCAGTTCTTC. This translates into CASGLGMGGGVSSYNEQFF.

J is TRBJ1-1 and V is TRBV19, with D maybe TRBD1 (5 bases). Germline V CDR1 and CDR2: LNHDA, SQIVND (reference sequence). CDR3 length: 16 residues. The ends were cut back, 3 bases at V and 0 bases at J, with 14 bases in the middle. The CDR3 loop is CASSIPQGNVNTEAFF. CDR3 DNA sequence: TGTGCCAGTAGTATCCCCCAGGGAAATGTGAACACTGAAGCTTTCTTT.

V is TRBV10-3 and J is TRBJ2-1; D remains unclear. The germline CDR1 and CDR2 sequences are ENHRY and SYGVKD. Trimming took 7 bases from V and 4 from J, leaving 14 bases between them. The CDR3 has 14 amino acids. In DNA, the CDR3 is TGTGCCATCACCCCGACCCCTCAGTACAATGAGCAGTTCTTC. It yields the protein CAITPTPQYNEQFF.

A few counts support this clone. CDR3 bases: TGTGCCTGGAGCTTGGGGATAATAGCATCAGGGAGGATGGGCTACACCTTC. Its translation is CAWSLGIIASGRMGYTF. This chain uses TRBV30 with TRBJ1-2; D is perhaps TRBD1 (5 bases). The CDR3 runs 17 residues. Germline V gene sequence: CDR1 GTSNPN, CDR2 SVGIG (reference sequence). V lost 3 bases and J lost 8, with 28 bases in between.

The genes are TRBV5-6 and TRBJ2-5; 7 nucleotides line up with TRBD1. J was trimmed by 6 bases and V by 1 base; bases with no gene match: 3. This CDR3 comprises 13 residues. Germline loops: CDR1 SGHDT, CDR2 YYEEEE. CDR3: CASSLNRGQTQYF. The CDR3 DNA reads as TGTGCCAGCAGCTTGAACAGGGGACAGACCCAGTACTTC.

The DNA for the CDR3 is TGTGCCAGCTCACCTTTAGACACGAATCAGCCCCAGCATTTT. As protein: CASSPLDTNQPQHF. The V gene is TRBV18, the J gene TRBJ1-5; no clear D gene. CDR1 is KGHSH and CDR2 is LQKENI in the germline V gene. The CDR3 sequence is 14 residues long. V lost 3 bases and J 4 bases, leaving 10 bases between the germline ends.

The chain links TRBV19 to TRBJ2-7; tentatively, D is TRBD1 (5 bases). Trimming stripped 5 bases from V and 2 bases from J, with 13 bases between. The CDR3 contains 14 residues. CDR1 LNHDA and CDR2 SQIVND come from the germline V gene (reference sequence). CDR3 nucleotide sequence: TGTGCCAGTAGTCCCCGGACAAGCGCCTACGAGCAGTACTTC. This codes for CASSPRTSAYEQYF. Full variable domain (missing parts from reference TRBV19 and TRBJ2-7): DGGITQSPKYLFRKEGQNVTLSCEQNLNHDAMYWYRQDPGQGLRLIYYSQIVNDFQKGDIAEGYSVSREKKESFPLTVTSAQKNPTAFYLCASSPRTSAYEQYFGPGTRLTVT.

This chain connects TRBV3-1 (or the pseudogene TRBV3-2) to TRBJ1-6; 7 bases agree with TRBD1. This CDR3 has 16 amino acids. The germline gives CDR1 LGHDT, CDR2 YNNKEL (reference sequence). With V trimmed by 1 base and J by 4 bases, 4 bases remained unmatched. CDR3 amino acids: CASSQARTGYNSPLHF. For the CDR3, the DNA is TGTGCCAGCAGCCAAGCTAGGACAGGTTATAATTCACCCCTCCACTTT.

This chain joins TRBV28 and TRBJ1-3; D gene ambiguous. V was trimmed by 4 bases and J by 11 bases, leaving 9 bases between them. The CDR3 is 11 amino acids. CDR1 and CDR2 from the germline V gene are MDHEN and SYDVKM. CDR3 region: CASSSGFPIYF. The CDR3 bases are TGTGCCAGCAGTTCGGGATTTCCCATATATTTT.

The chain recombines TRBV9 with TRBJ2-3; D not certain. The CDR3 has 16 amino acids. Germline lookup yields CDR1 SGDLS and CDR2 YYNGEE. V was cut by 0 bases and J by 2 bases, with 13 bases left in between. As DNA, the CDR3 is TGTGCCAGCAGCGTAGGGGCGGAGCTTAACACAGATACGCAGTATTTT. It yields the protein CASSVGAELNTDTQYF.

The gene calls are TRBV7-9 and TRBJ2-5; 11 bases are shared with TRBD2. The ends lost 5 bases at V and 5 bases at J; junction bases unmatched: 7. This CDR3 region has 15 residues. Germline V CDR1 and CDR2: SEHNR, FQNEAQ (reference sequence). CDR3 loop: CASSLSGGEVETQYF. Here the CDR3 DNA reads TGTGCCAGCAGCCTTAGCGGGGGGGAGGTGGAGACCCAGTACTTC.

The chain combines TRBV5-1 with TRBJ1-2; D might be TRBD1 (5 bases). With 2 bases removed from V and 8 bases from J, the gap between germline ends came to 16 bases. The CDR3 has 14 amino acids. The germline V gene encodes CDR1 SGHRS and CDR2 YFSETQ. The chain's CDR3 is CASSFAGTGNGYTF. The CDR3 bases are TGCGCCAGCAGCTTCGCCGGGACGGGGAACGGCTACACCTTC.

The rearrangement joins TRBV6-4 to TRBJ2-3; tentatively, D is TRBD1 (5 bases). CDR1 and CDR2 (germline): MRHNA, SNTAGT. The CDR3 is 16 residues long. Trimming removed 0 bases at V and 0 bases at J, with 10 bases between. For the CDR3, the DNA is TGTGCCAGCAGTGACTCGTCAGGGTCTAGCACAGATACGCAGTATTTT. Encoded protein: CASSDSSGSSTDTQYF.

The chain links TRBV28 to TRBJ1-2, with 9 positions matching TRBD1. This CDR3 comprises 17 residues. V shed 4 bases, J shed 4 bases, and the junction held 13 bases outside the gene matches. Germline assignment: CDR1 MDHEN and CDR2 SYDVKM. The CDR3 region is CASSSPTNRGRSYGYTF. CDR3 bases: TGTGCCAGCAGTTCCCCCACAAACAGGGGGCGTAGCTATGGCTACACCTTC.

The gene calls are TRBV7-6 and TRBJ1-1; 7 positions match TRBD1. The ends lost 5 bases at V and 6 bases at J; junction bases unmatched: 9. The germline V gene has CDR1 SGHVS and CDR2 FNYEAQ. This CDR3 has 14 residues. The CDR3 sequence: CASSIFKGAAEAFF. The DNA of the CDR3 is TGTGCCAGCAGCATCTTTAAGGGGGCGGCTGAAGCTTTCTTT.

The chain recombines TRBV4-1 with TRBJ1-5; TRBD1 might be the D (6 bases). The CDR3 spans 16 residues. CDR1 is MGHRA, CDR2 YSYEKL, per germline. Trimming took 2 bases from V and 4 from J, leaving 15 bases between them. CDR3 residues: CASSQKTQGNNQPQHF. CDR3 nucleotide sequence: TGCGCCAGCAGCCAAAAGACACAGGGCAATAATCAGCCCCAGCATTTT.

This chain uses TRBV9 with TRBJ2-3; the D gene could be TRBD1 or TRBD2 (5 bases each). Per the germline V gene, CDR1 is SGDLS and CDR2 is YYNGEE. The CDR3 runs to 14 residues. The germline V and J ends were trimmed by 0 bases and 4 bases, with 9 bases remaining between them. The chain's CDR3 is CASSVAGAADTQYF. CDR3 in DNA: TGTGCCAGCAGCGTAGCCGGGGCGGCAGATACGCAGTATTTT.

The chain joins TRBV12-3 or TRBV12-4 to TRBJ1-2; no reliable D call. V dropped 3 bases and J dropped 6 bases, with 8 bases sitting between them. The CDR3 length is 12 residues. The CDR3: CASSFYGDGYTF. DNA of the CDR3: TGTGCCAGCAGTTTCTATGGGGATGGCTACACCTTC.

The rearrangement links TRBV7-8 to TRBJ2-3; the match to TRBD2 covers 7 bases. The CDR3 sequence is 17 residues long. The V gene's germline CDR1 is SGHVS and CDR2 FQNEAQ. J was trimmed by 1 base and V by 6 bases; bases with no gene match: 13. The CDR3 region is CASRLLRGEGGTDTQYF. CDR3 DNA: TGTGCCAGCAGACTCCTACGGGGGGAAGGGGGCACAGATACGCAGTATTTT.

This chain links TRBV5-1 with TRBJ2-5; D is unclear. The CDR3 covers 16 residues. Per the germline V gene, CDR1 is SGHRS and CDR2 is YFSETQ. V lost 0 bases to trimming and J lost 1 base, with 13 bases between them. The chain's CDR3 is CASSLAGTPTQETQYF. The CDR3 DNA is TGCGCCAGCAGCTTGGCCGGAACACCGACCCAAGAGACCCAGTACTTC.

This clone was observed a few times. The chain is built from TRBV21-1 and TRBJ1-2. TRBV21-1 is described as a pseudogene. The CDR3 has 14 residues. The CDR3 DNA follows: TGTGCCAGCAGCAACCCCCGTCGTAACTATGGCTACACCTTC. Amino acids: CASSNPRRNYGYTF.

The rearrangement links TRBV7-9 to TRBJ2-5, with TRBD2 matching over 7 bases. Trimming took 5 bases from V and 5 from J; bases not matched to a gene: 11. CDR1 and CDR2 (germline): SEHNR, FQNEAQ (reference sequence). The CDR3 sequence is 15 residues long. CDR3 in DNA: TGTGCCAGCAGCGAGAACCTAGCGGCGGGGGAGACCCAGTACTTC. It encodes CASSENLAAGETQYF.

The chain joins TRBV6-5 to TRBJ2-2; D is unclear. The CDR3 is 13 amino acids. V was clipped by 10 bases and J by 6 bases, with 15 bases between them. Germline loops: CDR1 MNHEY, CDR2 SVGAGI. The CDR3, as DNA: TGTGCCACTCGGCGGCATCTAGCCGGGGAGCTGTTTTTT. Translation: CATRRHLAGELFF.

Written as DNA, the CDR3 is TGTGCCAGCAGTGAAGCGGTTACAGGGAAGGACCCTAGCAATCAGCCCCAGCATTTT. Translated: CASSEAVTGKDPSNQPQHF. This chain joins TRBV2 and TRBJ1-5; D might be TRBD1 (6 bases). The germline CDR1 and CDR2 sequences are SNHLY and FYNNEI. CDR3 length equals 19 residues. Trimming pared 0 bases from V and 0 bases from J, leaving 18 bases between.

This sequence joins TRBV10-3 and TRBJ2-7; either TRBD1 or TRBD2 may supply D (5 bases each). The germline V and J ends were trimmed by 2 bases and 4 bases, with 15 bases remaining between them. This CDR3 is built from 15 residues. CDR1 and CDR2 from the germline V gene are ENHRY and SYGVKD. Written as DNA, the CDR3 is TGTGCCATCAGTGAGCCGGGACGGAGCCCTTACGAGCAGTACTTC. It encodes CAISEPGRSPYEQYF.

The V call is TRBV6-2 or TRBV6-3, the J call TRBJ2-5, with TRBD2 identical over 7 bases. This CDR3 region has 18 residues. Germline V gene lookup returns CDR1 MNHEY and CDR2 SVGEGT. Trimming cost V 2 bases and J 0 bases; bases outside gene matches: 12. CDR3 amino acids: CASSYRLRDGGYQETQYF. The CDR3 nucleotides read TGTGCCAGCAGTTACCGCCTCCGGGACGGGGGGTACCAAGAGACCCAGTACTTC.